This TCR beta chain was recorded in a study of blood T cell repertoires in COVID-19. The method was immunoSEQ multiplex PCR; TCRdb's version includes in-frame clones alone and lacks a portion of them. The data hold approximately 47,000 clones, with about 82% observed a single time. The junction had 7 bases not matched to a gene; V was cut back by 1 base and J by 0 bases. The CDR3 covers 17 residues. CDR1 is SGHDT, CDR2 YYEEEE, per germline. Sequencing was carried out using peripheral blood. The gene calls are TRBV5-6 and TRBJ1-5; the match to TRBD1 covers 7 bases. The clonotype originates from a woman aged 55-69 years with acute or convalescent COVID-19. The CDR3 loop is CASSLKQGGYSNQPQHF. In DNA, the CDR3 is TGTGCCAGCAGCTTGAAGCAGGGGGGATATAGCAATCAGCCCCAGCATTTT.